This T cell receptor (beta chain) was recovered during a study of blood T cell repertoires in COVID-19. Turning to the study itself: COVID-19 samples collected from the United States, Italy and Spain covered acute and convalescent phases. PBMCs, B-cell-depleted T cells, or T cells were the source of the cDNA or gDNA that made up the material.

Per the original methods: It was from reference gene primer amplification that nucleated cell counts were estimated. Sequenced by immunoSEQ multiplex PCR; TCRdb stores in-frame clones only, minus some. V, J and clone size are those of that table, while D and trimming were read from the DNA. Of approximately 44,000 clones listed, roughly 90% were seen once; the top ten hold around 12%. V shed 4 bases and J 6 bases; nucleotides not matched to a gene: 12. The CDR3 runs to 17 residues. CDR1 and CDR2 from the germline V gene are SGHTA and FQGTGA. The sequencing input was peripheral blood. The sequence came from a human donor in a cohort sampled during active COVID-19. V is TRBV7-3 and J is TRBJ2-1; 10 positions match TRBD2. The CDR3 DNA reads TGTGCCAGCAGCTCTGGACTAGCGGCCGGGAGGAGCAATGAGCAGTTCTTC. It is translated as CASSSGLAAGRSNEQFF.